The TCR beta chain described here comes from a study of T cell responses to AZD1222 COVID-19 vaccine. Study-wide points: The study found vaccine-associated CD4 TCRs spanning spike, dominant at 160-218 and 743-854.

The germline V gene encodes CDR1 SGHTS and CDR2 YDEGEE. V dropped 0 bases and J dropped 1; count of bases not matched to a gene: 4. The CDR3 sequence is 16 residues long. Clones were sequenced by immunoSEQ multiplex PCR, and TCRdb holds only the in-frame ones, with some missing. The sample yields under 60,000 clones, around nine tenths seen once. Worth noting for this clone: Its cognate antigen is unknown.

The chain recombines TRBV5-8 with TRBJ2-3; 8 bases agree with TRBD2. The sequencing used peripheral blood, collected 28 days after the second AZD1222 dose. The sequence derives from an adult who received the AZD1222 COVID-19 vaccine. The CDR3: CASSLVLAGRTDTQYF. CDR3 DNA sequence: TGTGCCAGCAGCTTGGTTCTAGCGGGTCGCACAGATACGCAGTATTTT.